This T cell receptor (beta chain) was obtained from a study of cytomegalovirus exposure and HLA in healthy donors. In germline, CDR1 is LNHDA, CDR2 SQIVND (reference sequence). V lost 3 bases to trimming and J lost 6 bases; unmatched junction nucleotides: 5. The CDR3 is 14 residues long. Sequencing used immunoSEQ multiplex PCR; TCRdb keeps in-frame clones, though not all of them. The table records 65,000 to 95,000 clones, 93% of them present only once. Specimen: PBMCs. This receptor was taken from a woman aged 25 to 39 in good health and CMV-seronegative. The rearrangement uses TRBV19 and TRBJ1-2; TRBD1 agrees at 9 bases. CDR3 in amino acids: CASSMQQGAHGYTF. The CDR3, as DNA: TGTGCCAGTAGTATGCAACAGGGGGCGCATGGCTACACCTTC.